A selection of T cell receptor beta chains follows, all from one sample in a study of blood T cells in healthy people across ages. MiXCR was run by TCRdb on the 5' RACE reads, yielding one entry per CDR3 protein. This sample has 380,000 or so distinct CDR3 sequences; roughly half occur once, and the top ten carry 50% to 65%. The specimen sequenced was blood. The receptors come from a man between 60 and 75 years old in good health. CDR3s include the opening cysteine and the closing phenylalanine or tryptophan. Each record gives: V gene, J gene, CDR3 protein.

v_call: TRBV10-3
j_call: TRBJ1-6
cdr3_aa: CAIGQGAPNSPLHF

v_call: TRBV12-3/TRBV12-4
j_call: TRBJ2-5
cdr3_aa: CASSFRGGETQYF

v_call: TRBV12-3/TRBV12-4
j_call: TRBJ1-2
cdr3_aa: CASTPGQGYGYTF

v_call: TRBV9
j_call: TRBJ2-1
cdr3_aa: CASSPYGGKQFF

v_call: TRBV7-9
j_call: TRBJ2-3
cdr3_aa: CASSRLGQGDTQYF

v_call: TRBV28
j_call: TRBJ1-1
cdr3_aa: CAITPRVNTEAFF

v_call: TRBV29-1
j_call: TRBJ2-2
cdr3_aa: CSGRTGITGELFF

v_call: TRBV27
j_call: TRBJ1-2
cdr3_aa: CASSLREGNYGYTF

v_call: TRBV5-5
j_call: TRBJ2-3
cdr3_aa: CASSFRAPTDTQYF

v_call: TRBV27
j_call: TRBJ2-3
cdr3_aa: CASSKLAGGWTDTQYF

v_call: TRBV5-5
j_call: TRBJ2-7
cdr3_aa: CASSRYTGTGGFNRYEQYF

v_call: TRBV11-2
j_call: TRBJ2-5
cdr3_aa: CASSWTSGGLGETQYF

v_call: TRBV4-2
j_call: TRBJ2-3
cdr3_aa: CASSQDLGGWAGARTDTQYF

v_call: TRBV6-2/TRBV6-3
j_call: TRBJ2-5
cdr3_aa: CASSGAEQETQYF

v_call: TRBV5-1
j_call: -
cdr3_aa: CASSFNRTRSEQYF

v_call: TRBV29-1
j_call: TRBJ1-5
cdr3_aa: CSVVGGWNQPQHF

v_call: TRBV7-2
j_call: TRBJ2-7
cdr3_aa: CASSVGQTHYEQYF

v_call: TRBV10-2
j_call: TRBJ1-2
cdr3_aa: CASRSGAWGYTF

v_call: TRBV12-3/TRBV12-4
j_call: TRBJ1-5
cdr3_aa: CASSLRKNQPQHF

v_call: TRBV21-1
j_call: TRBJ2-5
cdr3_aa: CASRTHRQVEETQYF

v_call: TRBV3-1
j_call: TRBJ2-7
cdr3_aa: CASSQQAVTYEQYF

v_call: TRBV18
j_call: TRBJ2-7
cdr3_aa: CASSPNPSYEQYF

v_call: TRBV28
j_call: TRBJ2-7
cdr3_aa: CASSPQAGPRAYEQYF

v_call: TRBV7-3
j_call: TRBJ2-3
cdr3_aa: CASSPIFGTDTQYF

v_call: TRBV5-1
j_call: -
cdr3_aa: CASSNQQGKYEQYF

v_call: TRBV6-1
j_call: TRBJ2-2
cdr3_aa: CASSAFPGAGTGELFF

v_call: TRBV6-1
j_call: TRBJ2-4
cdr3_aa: CASSEIAGTKNIQYF

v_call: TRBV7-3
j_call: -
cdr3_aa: CASSLTPPGSGSYEQYF

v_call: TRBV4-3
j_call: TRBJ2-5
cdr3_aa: CASSPVWQLQETQYF

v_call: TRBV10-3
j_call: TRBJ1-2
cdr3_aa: CAITRQGVYGYTF

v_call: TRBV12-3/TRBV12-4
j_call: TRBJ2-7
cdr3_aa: CASRGGGPYEQYF

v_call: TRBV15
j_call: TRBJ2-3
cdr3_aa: CATSRDGTSTDTQYF

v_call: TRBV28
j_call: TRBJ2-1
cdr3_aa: CASSYPSGLAGTSSYNEQFF

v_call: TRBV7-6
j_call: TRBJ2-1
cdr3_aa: CASSLKATSGSYNEQFF

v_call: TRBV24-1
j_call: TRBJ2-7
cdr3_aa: CATSDAGQGGYEQYF

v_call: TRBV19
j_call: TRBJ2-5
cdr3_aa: CASSIGQAPQYF

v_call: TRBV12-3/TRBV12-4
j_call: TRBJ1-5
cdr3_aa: CASSGQPDQPQHF

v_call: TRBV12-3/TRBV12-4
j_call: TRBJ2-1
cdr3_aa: CASSFRQGASEQFF

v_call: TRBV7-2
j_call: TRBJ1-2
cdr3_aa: CASSQLTPSTYGYTF

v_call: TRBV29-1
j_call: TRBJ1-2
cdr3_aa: CSVRGGQGGYTF

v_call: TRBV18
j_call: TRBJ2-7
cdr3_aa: CASSPATGGEQYF

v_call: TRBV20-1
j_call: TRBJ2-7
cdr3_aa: CSARAMDNSYEQYF